Described below is a single TCR beta chain sequence and its context. Its antigen has not been determined. No quality values exist for individual bases; no much larger clone is one base distant. TCRbeta CDR3 regions were amplified from genomic DNA by means of the immunoSEQ Assay, a bias-controlled multiplex PCR. The study's own analysis went as follows. The number of nucleated cells in each sample was estimated by amplification of reference gene primers within the assay. To quantify the absolute abundance of each unique TCRbeta CDR3 rearrangement, sequence reads were collapsed and filtered. Productive Simpson clonality was computed per sample as the square root of Simpson's diversity index over productive rearrangements. The immuneACCESS repertoire file appears here via TCRdb, limited to in-frame rearrangements. These files lack a portion of the clones; in checked studies, under half of the deficit traces to unresolved V genes, and the cause of the others is not known. V and J calls and clone size come straight from that table; D and trimming were deduced from the DNA. For this sample there are tens of thousands of clones; approximately 90% appear just once. The ten largest clones add up to approximately 15% of the sample.

The entry originates in a study of blood T cell repertoires in COVID-19 (dated by TCRdb to about 2020). In the study overall: Samples covering the acute and convalescent phases of COVID-19 were provided by collaborators in the United States, Italy and Spain. HLA class I and class II types, where available, came from metadata supplied by the sample provider rather than from assay-based typing. Samples were obtained from the ongoing ImmuneRACE study (first 160 participants) and from 1,254 subjects provided by 6 global collaborators. Deeply sampled blood TCRbeta repertoires from subjects exposed to, actively infected with, or recovered from COVID-19 were included in the dataset. Nearly every sample came with metadata listing a de-identified subject ID, COVID-19 status, age in years and sex. The material from the prospective study consisted of cDNA or gDNA derived from T cells, B-cell-depleted T cells, or PBMCs. The repertoires were made available in a free public database intended to serve as a resource for research on the immune response to SARS-CoV-2.

Findings and caveats that apply to the study as a whole: The amount of clinical and demographic metadata varied by source and participant and was provided uncurated.

The collaborating institutions used their own protocols to collect whole blood in K2EDTA tubes. Collaborator samples were shipped for TCRbeta analysis as frozen whole blood, isolated PBMCs, or DNA extracted from either sample type. The cysteine opens and the phenylalanine closes a CDR3 of 15 amino acids. Kept here is only the CDR3 DNA, which spans 45 bases and is read in frame from base 1. V drops 1 base and J drops 6 bases, leaving 12 bases in between. The germline V gene provides CDR1 SGHAT and CDR2 FQNNGV. The chain employs TRBV11-2 and TRBJ2-2; a tentative D call is TRBD1 (6 bases match). The receptor was derived from a human donor with active COVID-19. The donor label of this sample is uncertain. Input material: peripheral blood. The DNA is TGTGCCAGCAGCTTAGTGGGGCAGGGGTCCGGGGAGCTGTTTTTT. Its protein product is CASSLVGQGSGELFF.